Listed below are T cell receptor beta chains from one sample, sequenced in a study of cytomegalovirus exposure and HLA in healthy donors. TCRdb keeps only in-frame clones here, not all; method: immunoSEQ multiplex PCR. This table has approximately 90,000 clones, just under 70% appearing once. Sequenced sample: PBMCs. The source of these receptors is a woman aged 45-65 years in good health and CMV-seropositive. Both conserved end residues are part of each CDR3. D genes are given only for firm matches. Clone size is given for some rows only: seen once, a few or many times, or a class if the clone is expanded.

V gene	J gene	D gene	clone size	CDR3 DNA	CDR3 protein
TRBV15	TRBJ2-1	TRBD2	once	TGTGCCACCAGCAGAGGTCAGGGGGGACTAGCCTCCTACAATGAGCAGTTCTTC	CATSRGQGGLASYNEQFF
TRBV5-6	TRBJ2-7	.	.	TGTGCCAGCAGCCCACCCGAGGGTATCTACGAGCAGTACTTC	CASSPPEGIYEQYF
TRBV18	TRBJ2-7	.	.	TGTGCCAGCTCACCCGGGACTTCTGCCTACGAGCAGTACTTC	CASSPGTSAYEQYF
TRBV11-2	TRBJ2-1	.	.	TGTGCCAGCAGCTTAGGACCGGGGAGATATGACAATGAGCAGTTCTTC	CASSLGPGRYDNEQFF
TRBV7-2	TRBJ1-1	.	once	TGTGCCAGCAGCTTAGCTTGGAGTCCTGAAGCTTTCTTT	CASSLAWSPEAFF
TRBV6-5	TRBJ2-7	.	.	TGTGCCAGCAGGAGGCTCGAAACCCGGAAATACGAGCAGTACTTC	CASRRLETRKYEQYF
TRBV5-4	TRBJ2-7	.	.	TGTGCCAGCAGCCTGGGGGGACAGCGGTCCGAGCAGTACTTC	CASSLGGQRSEQYF
TRBV5-1	TRBJ2-5	TRBD2	.	TGCGCCAGCAGCTTGTATGCTAGCGGGACCATGGAGACCCAGTACTTC	CASSLYASGTMETQYF
TRBV28	TRBJ1-2	TRBD1	.	TGTGCCAGCAGTTTGGACAGGGCCAAGGGCTACACCTTC	CASSLDRAKGYTF
TRBV27	TRBJ2-1	TRBD2	.	TGTGCCAGCAGAAAAAGGCCGGGACTAGCGGACAATGAGCAGTTCTTC	CASRKRPGLADNEQFF
TRBV5-8	TRBJ2-7	TRBD1	.	TGTGCCAGCAGCACGACAGGGACCTTCTACGAGCAGTACTTC	CASSTTGTFYEQYF
TRBV5-6	TRBJ1-2	.	.	TGTGCCAGCAGCTTGGTTACCGGGACAAATGGCTACACCTTC	CASSLVTGTNGYTF
TRBV19	TRBJ1-2	TRBD1	.	TGTGCCACCGCGACACCGGGACAGGGAAAGGGCTACACCTTC	CATATPGQGKGYTF
TRBV5-1	TRBJ1-5	.	few	TGCGCCAGCAGCTTGGGGGAAGGGGGGCCCCAGCATTTT	CASSLGEGGPQHF
TRBV28	TRBJ2-1	TRBD2	few	TGTGCCACGCTCCTCTGGGCGGGGGGGGCCACCGGTGAGCAGTTCTTC	CATLLWAGGATGEQFF
TRBV6-1	TRBJ2-2	TRBD2	.	TGTGCCAGCAGTGCCCTAGCGGGCTATCCGAACACCGGGGAGCTGTTTTTT	CASSALAGYPNTGELFF
TRBV18	TRBJ2-7	.	.	TGTGCCAGCTCCCGGGAAGCGTCCTCCTACGAGCAGTACTTC	CASSREASSYEQYF
TRBV7-2	TRBJ1-1	.	.	TGTGCCAGCAGCTTACGAGGGACACTTGAAGCTTTCTTT	CASSLRGTLEAFF
TRBV7-9	TRBJ1-2	.	.	TGTTCCAGCAGCGCCACTCGCTATGGCTACACCTTC	CSSSATRYGYTF
TRBV7-6	TRBJ2-6	.	once	TGTGCCAGCAGCTTAGCTGGGGCCGCTTCTGGGGCCAACGTCCTGACTTTC	CASSLAGAASGANVLTF
TRBV27	TRBJ2-7	.	.	TGTGCCAGCAGTTTAATTGGACGGGGGGCCGGGGAGCAGTACTTC	CASSLIGRGAGEQYF
TRBV18	TRBJ2-7	TRBD1	.	TGTGCCAGCTCGTCCGGGACAGGAAGATACGAGCAGTACTTC	CASSSGTGRYEQYF
TRBV9	TRBJ2-7	.	.	TGTGCCAGCAGCGGAGGAGGGTACGAGCAGTACTTC	CASSGGGYEQYF
TRBV19	TRBJ1-4	.	.	TGTGCCAGTAGTGTGCAGTTAACTAATGAAAAACTGTTTTTT	CASSVQLTNEKLFF
TRBV30	TRBJ2-2	TRBD2	.	TGTGCCTGGAGTAGAGAACCGCGACTAGCGGGAGGGCCCTCGGTCGGGGAGCTGTTTTTT	CAWSREPRLAGGPSVGELFF
TRBV6-5	TRBJ2-1	.	.	TGTGCCAGCAGTTCCCGGGACACGAATTTCTTC	CASSSRDTNFF
TRBV6-6	TRBJ2-3	.	once	TGTGCCAGCAGTTACAGCCAGGGCACAGATACGCAGTATTTT	CASSYSQGTDTQYF
TRBV2	TRBJ2-7	TRBD1	.	TGTGCCAGCAGTGACATGACAGGGGGGGCCTACGAGCAGTACTTC	CASSDMTGGAYEQYF
TRBV28	TRBJ2-5	TRBD2	.	TGTGCCAGCAGTTCAAGGGTGCTAGCGGGAGAGTGGGAGACCCAGTACTTC	CASSSRVLAGEWETQYF
TRBV4-1	TRBJ2-4	TRBD2	few	TGCGCCAGCAGCCAAGATCGAGGAGGGGGTAGCGGGGGCCTAGCCAAAAACATTCAGTACTTC	CASSQDRGGGSGGLAKNIQYF
TRBV16	TRBJ1-1	TRBD1	.	TGTGCCAGCAGCGACGGAACCGGGACAGCAAACACTGAAGCTTTCTTT	CASSDGTGTANTEAFF
TRBV6-6	TRBJ2-3	.	.	TGTGCCAGCAGTTCGGGTTTGCGGAGGAGGGAAGATACGCAGTATTTT	CASSSGLRRREDTQYF